The subject of this entry is one TCR beta chain. Its target is not known. CDR3 size: 15 residues. Findings and limits, study-wide: The larger cohort examined one V-J beta rearrangement, not whole repertoires. Tumor Tregs overlapped most with tumor, then blood, naive CD4+ cells.

Full-length variable regions came from constant-region reverse primers plus semi-nested Nested Universal Primer A PCR. TCRdb reprocessed the 5' RACE reads with MiXCR, giving one entry per CDR3 protein. The table shows about 5,800 distinct CDR3 sequences, with just over 30% occurring only once. The sequence came from a female donor with breast cancer. The V call is TRBV12-3 or TRBV12-4, the J call TRBJ1-5; 7 nucleotides agree with TRBD2. The assigned J gene may be wrong: the sequence end matches TRBJ2-3 better. Sequenced: memory CD4+ T cells sorted from a lymph node. The subset was: memory CD4+ T cells, CD4+CD45RO+CD25-. CDR3 protein: CASSLWGGSNQPQYF. For the CDR3, the DNA is TGTGCCAGCAGTTTATGGGGGGGGAGCAATCAGCCCCAGTATTTT.